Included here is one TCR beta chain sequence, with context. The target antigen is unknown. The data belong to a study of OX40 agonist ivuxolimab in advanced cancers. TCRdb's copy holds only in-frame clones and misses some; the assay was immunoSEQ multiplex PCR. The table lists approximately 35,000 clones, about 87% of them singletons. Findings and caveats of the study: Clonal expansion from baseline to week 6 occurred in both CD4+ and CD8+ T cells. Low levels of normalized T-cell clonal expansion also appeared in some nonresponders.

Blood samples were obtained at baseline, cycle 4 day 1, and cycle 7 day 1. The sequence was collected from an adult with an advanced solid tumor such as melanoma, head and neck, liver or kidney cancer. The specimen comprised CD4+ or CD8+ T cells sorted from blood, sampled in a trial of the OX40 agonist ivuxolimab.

The DNA for the CDR3 is TGTGCCAGCTCAGAGGGGGTCCCATCTGGGGCCAACGTCCTGACTTTC. Protein product: CASSEGVPSGANVLTF. The chain uses TRBV18 and TRBJ2-6; D possibly corresponds to TRBD1 (6 bases). Germline values: CDR1 KGHSH, CDR2 LQKENI. V was shortened by 5 bases and J by 1 base, with 12 bases between the two germline ends. This CDR3 has 16 residues.